This TCR beta chain was obtained from a study of blood T cell repertoires in COVID-19. This clone was counted a single time. Source study methods: Using reference gene primer amplification, nucleated cell counts were estimated. Assay used: immunoSEQ multiplex PCR; TCRdb lists only in-frame clones, some missing. V and J calls and clone size are those listed in that table; D and trimming were worked out from the DNA. The sample records around 69,000 clones, 86% being singletons. The sequence came from a man between 50 and 59 years old with active COVID-19. The sample consisted of peripheral blood.

CDR3 nucleotides: TGTGCCAGCACCCGGACAGGGTCTAGTTCACCCCTCCACTTT. Its protein product is CASTRTGSSSPLHF. V usage is TRBV5-4 and J usage is TRBJ1-6; 8 bases align to TRBD1. Germline CDR1 reads SGHNT; CDR2 reads YYREEE (reference sequence). The trim removed 6 bases at V and 9 bases at J, leaving 8 bases unmatched. The CDR3 runs 14 residues.